The 23 T cell receptor beta chains given below trace back to one sample, sequenced in a study of shared clonotypes between healthy human individuals. The table came from immunoSEQ multiplex PCR; TCRdb's copy has only in-frame clones and leaves some out. The repertoire has about 1.5 million clones, 95% to 99% of them found once; the top ten carry around 0.45%. The sample was naive CD4+ T cells sorted from blood. Subset of the sample: CD45RA+ positively selected. The receptor source for this set is a man aged 25 to 40 in good health.

The J gene is TRBJ1-1, the V gene TRBV19; weak D call: TRBD1 (6 bases). Per germline, CDR1 LNHDA and CDR2 SQIVND (reference sequence). This CDR3 has 15 amino acids. V was trimmed by 4 bases and J by 0 bases, leaving 12 bases between them. CDR3 amino acids: CASSTFTGMNTEAFF. For the CDR3, the DNA is TGTGCCAGTAGTACCTTCACAGGGATGAACACTGAAGCTTTCTTT.

CDR3 in DNA: TGTGCCAGCTCACCAAAAACAGGGGAAGGCTATGGCTACACCTTC. The encoded protein is CASSPKTGEGYGYTF. The chain links TRBV18 to TRBJ1-2; TRBD1 agrees at 7 bases. CDR1 is KGHSH, CDR2 LQKENI, per germline. This CDR3 has 15 residues. V was pared by 2 bases and J by 4 bases, with 7 bases of the junction left unmatched.

The chain carries TRBV29-1 and TRBJ1-5; D perhaps matches TRBD1 (6 bases). Germline V lookup: CDR1 SQVTM, CDR2 ANQGSEA. There are 13 residues in the CDR3. V gave up 4 bases and J gave up 5 bases, with 12 bases separating them. The CDR3 DNA reads TGCAGCGTTGGGGCAGGGGTCGATCAGCCCCAGCATTTT. It yields the protein CSVGAGVDQPQHF.

The rearrangement uses TRBV4-1 and TRBJ2-2; D not resolved. Germline V gene sequence: CDR1 MGHRA, CDR2 YSYEKL. This CDR3 has 17 residues. Trimming left V 0 bases short and J 0 bases short, with 11 bases between. CDR3 in amino acids: CASSQESLGANTGELFF. The CDR3 coding sequence is TGCGCCAGCAGCCAAGAGTCATTGGGTGCGAACACCGGGGAGCTGTTTTTT.

The chain is built from TRBV10-2 and TRBJ1-6; no clear D gene. Germline CDR1 reads WSHSY; CDR2 reads SAAADI. V lost 8 bases and J 2 bases, leaving 13 bases between the germline ends. The CDR3 spans 15 residues. In nucleotides, the CDR3 is TGCGCCAGCGGGGTAAGGGAGACCTATAATTCACCCCTCCACTTT. Amino acids: CASGVRETYNSPLHF.

V is TRBV2 and J is TRBJ2-1, with D possibly TRBD1 on 5 matching bases. Trimming left V 4 bases short and J 6 bases short, with 16 bases between. This CDR3 has 15 amino acids. Germline loops: CDR1 SNHLY, CDR2 FYNNEI. This chain's CDR3 is CASSVSIDRLNEQFF. For the CDR3, the DNA is TGTGCCAGCAGTGTTTCTATCGACAGACTCAATGAGCAGTTCTTC.

This sequence joins TRBV7-8 and TRBJ2-7; 13 nucleotides line up with TRBD2. Germline lookup yields CDR1 SGHVS and CDR2 FQNEAQ. The length of the CDR3 is 20 residues. V was pared by 5 bases and J by 5 bases, with 21 bases of the junction left unmatched. CDR3 amino acids: CASSLKLGLAGVTSKDEQYF. The DNA of the CDR3 is TGTGCCAGCAGCCTAAAGCTAGGACTAGCGGGAGTCACTTCTAAAGACGAGCAGTACTTC. The complete variable domain, with remaining parts taken from reference TRBV7-8 and TRBJ2-7, reads GAGVSQSPRYKVAKRGQDVALRCDPISGHVSLFWYQQALGQGPEFLTYFQNEAQLDKSGLPSDRFFAERPEGSVSTLKIQRTQQEDSAVYLCASSLKLGLAGVTSKDEQYFGPGTRLTVT.

The rearrangement joins TRBV27 to TRBJ1-5, with 11 positions matching TRBD1. The CDR3 loop spans 17 amino acids. CDR1 and CDR2 from the germline V gene are MNHEY and SMNVEV (reference sequence). V gave up 10 bases and J gave up 1 base; unmatched junction bases: 12. This CDR3 is CATGGQGVRGSNQPQHF. In DNA form, the CDR3 reads TGTGCCACCGGGGGACAGGGGGTCCGTGGAAGCAATCAGCCCCAGCATTTT.

This chain joins TRBV2 and TRBJ2-3, with 7 bases aligning to TRBD1. Germline lookup yields CDR1 SNHLY and CDR2 FYNNEI. This CDR3 region has 13 residues. Trimming cost V 7 bases and J 3 bases; bases outside gene matches: 4. The CDR3 nucleotides are TGTGCCAGCAAGAGGGGGCAAACAGATACGCAGTATTTT. Its protein is CASKRGQTDTQYF. Combining the CDR3 with reference TRBV2 and TRBJ2-3 gives the whole variable domain EPEVTQTPSHQVTQMGQEVILRCVPISNHLYFYWYRQILGQKVEFLVSFYNNEISEKSEIFDDQFSVERPDGSNFTLKIRSTKLEDSAMYFCASKRGQTDTQYFGPGTRLTVL.

The chain is built from TRBV28 and TRBJ1-4; no definite D call. The CDR3 spans 14 residues. The ends were cut back, 2 bases at V and 2 bases at J, with 6 bases in the middle. Germline CDR1 MDHEN, CDR2 SYDVKM. The CDR3 DNA sequence: TGTGCCAGCAGTTTAATACGGACTAATGAAAAACTGTTTTTT. It encodes CASSLIRTNEKLFF.

The rearrangement uses TRBV6-5 and TRBJ2-1; D gene uncertain. Germline V CDR1 and CDR2: MNHEY, SVGAGI. Trimming took off 4 bases at V and 4 bases at J, with 2 bases between the two ends. The CDR3 is 11 residues long. As DNA, the CDR3 is TGTGCCAGCAGTTGGTACAATGAGCAGTTCTTC. Translation gives CASSWYNEQFF.

With regard to this clone: This same CDR3 is encoded by further DNA sequences in the sample. CDR3 bases: TGTGCCAGCAGCTCCGGGACAGGGGGCTACGAGCAGTACTTC. Its translation is CASSSGTGGYEQYF. This chain links TRBV6-5 with TRBJ2-7, with TRBD1 matching 11 bases. With 6 bases clipped from V and 3 bases from J, the junction kept 4 bases outside the gene matches. The V gene's germline CDR1 is MNHEY and CDR2 SVGAGI. This CDR3 region has 14 residues.

CDR3 amino acids: CASSPRRGMNTEAFF. In DNA form, the CDR3 reads TGTGCCAGCAGTCCTCGGCGGGGGATGAACACTGAAGCTTTCTTT. The chain employs TRBV25-1 and TRBJ1-1, with D possibly TRBD1 on 5 matching bases. Trimming shortened V by 5 bases and J by 0 bases, and 13 bases separated the two germline ends. This CDR3 has 15 residues. Germline V lookup: CDR1 MGHDK, CDR2 SYGVNS.

The rearrangement uses TRBV29-1 and TRBJ2-5; TRBD1 matches 7 bases. Germline CDR1 and CDR2: SQVTM and ANQGSEA. V was pared by 6 bases and J by 5 bases, with 9 bases of the junction left unmatched. The CDR3 contains 13 residues. DNA of the CDR3: TGCAGCGTATCTAGGGGGCGAGGGGAGACCCAGTACTTC. The encoded protein is CSVSRGRGETQYF.

The rearrangement joins TRBV7-2 to TRBJ1-5; 8 bases are a match to TRBD1. Germline CDR1 reads SGHTA; CDR2 reads FQGNSA. The CDR3 spans 14 residues. V trimming: 2 bases; J trimming: 7 bases; junction bases outside the gene matches: 4. The CDR3, as DNA: TGTGCCAGCAGCTTAAGACAGGGGTTACAGCCCCAGCATTTT. It encodes CASSLRQGLQPQHF.

V and J are TRBV5-1 and TRBJ1-2, with 7 bases lining up with TRBD1. V dropped 1 base and J dropped 5; count of bases not matched to a gene: 5. The CDR3 covers 14 residues. The germline V gene encodes CDR1 SGHRS and CDR2 YFSETQ. In nucleotides, the CDR3 is TGCGCCAGCAGCTTGAAACAGGGGTCATATGGCTACACCTTC. Amino acids: CASSLKQGSYGYTF.

This chain connects TRBV27 to TRBJ1-3; D might be TRBD1 (5 bases). Trimming cost V 3 bases and J 0 bases, with 12 bases left between them. Germline CDR1 and CDR2: MNHEY and SMNVEV (reference sequence). The CDR3 runs to 16 residues. CDR3 DNA sequence: TGTGCCAGCAGTTTGAGGTCTGGGGGCTCTGGAAACACCATATATTTT. This codes for CASSLRSGGSGNTIYF.

The J gene is TRBJ2-3, the V gene TRBV5-6; 16 nucleotides agree with TRBD2. Trimming at V came to 2 bases and at J to 6 bases, leaving 6 bases not matched to a gene. CDR3 length: 17 residues. Germline loops: CDR1 SGHDT, CDR2 YYEEEE. CDR3 sequence reads: CASSLTGLAGGTDTQYF. The CDR3 DNA reads TGTGCCAGCAGCTTAACGGGACTAGCGGGAGGGACGGATACGCAGTATTTT.

The chain uses TRBV2 and TRBJ2-5; D uncertain. V was trimmed by 6 bases and J by 5 bases, leaving 13 bases between them. CDR1 SNHLY and CDR2 FYNNEI come from the germline V gene. CDR3 length equals 13 residues. CDR3 nucleotide sequence: TGTGCCAGCAGAGGCCTCCCGGAGGAGACCCAGTACTTC. This encodes CASRGLPEETQYF.

The gene calls are TRBV5-4 and TRBJ1-3; D is unclear. This CDR3 spans 14 amino acids. Germline V gene sequence: CDR1 SGHNT, CDR2 YYREEE (reference sequence). V lost 3 bases to trimming and J lost 0 bases, with 7 bases between them. This chain's CDR3 is CASSSHNSGNTIYF. The CDR3 region has the DNA TGTGCCAGCAGCTCACATAACTCTGGAAACACCATATATTTT.

The chain is built from TRBV11-2 and TRBJ1-1; a weak D match, TRBD1 (6 bases). Germline CDR1 SGHAT, CDR2 FQNNGV. The V end was cut by 6 bases, the J end by 8 bases, with 10 bases between. The CDR3 has 11 amino acids. CDR3 sequence reads: CASSPDREAFF. The CDR3, as DNA: TGTGCCAGCAGTCCAGACAGGGAAGCTTTCTTT.

The CDR3 protein is CATNSRVYEQYF. The CDR3 nucleotides read TGTGCCACCAATTCTAGAGTCTACGAGCAGTACTTC. The V gene is TRBV15, the J gene TRBJ2-7, with D uncertain. V was clipped by 7 bases and J by 3 bases, with 10 bases between them. The CDR3 has 12 residues. The germline V gene encodes CDR1 LNHNV and CDR2 YYDKDF (reference sequence).

V is TRBV4-2 and J is TRBJ2-2; D call uncertain. The CDR3 length is 14 residues. From germline, CDR1 is LGHNA and CDR2 YNFKEQ. Trimming removed 0 bases from V and 2 bases from J, with 4 bases in between. CDR3 nucleotides: TGTGCCAGCAGCCAAGACTACAACACCGGGGAGCTGTTTTTT. It yields the protein CASSQDYNTGELFF.